This TCR beta chain was recovered during a study of T cell changes during pregnancy in multiple sclerosis. Unmatched junction bases numbered 6, after V lost 7 bases and J lost 0 bases. The CDR3 totals 16 residues. Per the germline V gene, CDR1 is MRHNA and CDR2 is SNTAGT. Profiled with immunoSEQ multiplex PCR; TCRdb holds only in-frame clones, not every one. This repertoire shows about 50,000 clones, around nine tenths found once; its top ten account for about 0.37%. Sequenced material: CD4+ T cells from peripheral blood mononuclear cells, taken before pregnancy. The rearrangement links TRBV6-4 to TRBJ2-2; TRBD2 matches 9 bases. This clonotype was obtained from a female donor with multiple sclerosis, enrolled in a pregnancy study. The CDR3 protein is CASTPAGGTNTGELFF. DNA for the CDR3: TGTGCCAGCACGCCGGCGGGAGGGACGAACACCGGGGAGCTGTTTTTT.